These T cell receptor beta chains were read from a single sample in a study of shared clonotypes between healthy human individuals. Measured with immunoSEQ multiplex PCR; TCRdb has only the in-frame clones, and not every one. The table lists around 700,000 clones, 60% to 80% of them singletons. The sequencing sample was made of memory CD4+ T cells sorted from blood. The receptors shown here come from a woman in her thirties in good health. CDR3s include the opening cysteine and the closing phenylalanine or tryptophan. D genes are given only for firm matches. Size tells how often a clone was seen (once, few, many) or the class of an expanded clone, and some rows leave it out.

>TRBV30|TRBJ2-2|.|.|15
TGTGCCTGCATGGCGGGCAGGGATAATGCCGGGGAGCTGTTTTTT
CACMAGRDNAGELFF
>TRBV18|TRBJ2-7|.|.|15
TGTGCCAGCTCACCAGATGTCGGCAGGAACTACGAGCAGTACTTC
CASSPDVGRNYEQYF
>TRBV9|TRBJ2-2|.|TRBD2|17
TGTGCCAGCAGCCCTAGGGTGGGGACTAGGCGCACCGGGGAGCTGTTTTTT
CASSPRVGTRRTGELFF
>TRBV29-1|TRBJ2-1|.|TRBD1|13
TGCAGCGGACAGGGGGCGCTTTACAATGAGCAGTTCTTC
CSGQGALYNEQFF
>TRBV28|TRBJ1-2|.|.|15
TGTGCCAGCAGTTTACGAGGGGGAACCTTCTATGGCTACACCTTC
CASSLRGGTFYGYTF
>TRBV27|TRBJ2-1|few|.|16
TGTGCCAGCAGTTTAATGGGGGAAGGAGGATACAATGAGCAGTTCTTC
CASSLMGEGGYNEQFF
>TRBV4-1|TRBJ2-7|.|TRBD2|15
TGCGCCAGCAGCCAGGCCGGGACTAGCACCTACGAGCAGTACTTC
CASSQAGTSTYEQYF
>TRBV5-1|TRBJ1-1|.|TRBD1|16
TGCGCCAGCAGCTTGGGGACAGGGGACATGAACACTGAAGCTTTCTTT
CASSLGTGDMNTEAFF
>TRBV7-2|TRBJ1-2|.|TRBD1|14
TGTGCCAGCAGCCTCCACGAGACAGGGGGGGGCTACACCTTC
CASSLHETGGGYTF
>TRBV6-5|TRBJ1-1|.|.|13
TGTGCCAGCAGTTACATTCGGAACACTGAAGCTTTCTTT
CASSYIRNTEAFF
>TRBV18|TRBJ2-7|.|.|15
TGTGCCAGCTCACGTACGGGGGCACTGAATTACGAGCAGTACTTC
CASSRTGALNYEQYF
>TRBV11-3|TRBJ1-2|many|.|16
TGTGCCAGCAGCCCACCCCCGGAGTCCCCCATCTCAAGCTACACCTTC
CASSPPPESPISSYTF
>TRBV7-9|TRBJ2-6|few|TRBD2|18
TGTGCCAGCAGCTCGTGGACTAGCGGGAGAGGTGGGGCCAACGTCCTGACTTTC
CASSSWTSGRGGANVLTF
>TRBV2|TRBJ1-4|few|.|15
TGTGCCAGCAGTGAATGGGGAGTGGTAGGTGAAAAACTGTTTTTT
CASSEWGVVGEKLFF
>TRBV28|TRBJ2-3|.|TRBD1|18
TGTGCCAGCAGAAAACTCTCAGGGGGTGGCTCACTCACAGATACGCAGTATTTT
CASRKLSGGGSLTDTQYF
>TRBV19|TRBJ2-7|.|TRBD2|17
TGTGCCAGTAGTAAGGCGACCGGGACTAGCGGGGCCTACGAGCAGTACTTC
CASSKATGTSGAYEQYF
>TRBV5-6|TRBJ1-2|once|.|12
TGTGCCAGCAGCGGGGACGCCTATGGCTACACCTTC
CASSGDAYGYTF
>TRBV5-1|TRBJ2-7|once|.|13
TGCGCCAGCAGCACGACAAACGCCTACGAGCAGTACTTC
CASSTTNAYEQYF
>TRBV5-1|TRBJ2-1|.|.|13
TGCGCCAGCAGCTGGGACCGAAACAATGAGCAGTTCTTC
CASSWDRNNEQFF
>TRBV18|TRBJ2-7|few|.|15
TGTGCCAGCTCACCACCGGCAGGCAGGGAATACGAGCAGTACTTC
CASSPPAGREYEQYF
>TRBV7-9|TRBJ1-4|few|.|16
TGTGCCAGCAGCTCCCCGACGGACGCAACTAATGAAAAACTGTTTTTT
CASSSPTDATNEKLFF
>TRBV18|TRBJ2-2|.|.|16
TGTGCCAGCTCACCACCCGGGTTCCGTGACACCGGGGAGCTGTTTTTT
CASSPPGFRDTGELFF
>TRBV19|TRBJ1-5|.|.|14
TGTGCCAGTAGTAATTTTTACCGAGATCAGCCCCAGCATTTT
CASSNFYRDQPQHF
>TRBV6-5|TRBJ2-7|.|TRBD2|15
TGTGCCAGCAGTCCCCGGGGGGAATGGGGTTACGAGCAGTACTTC
CASSPRGEWGYEQYF
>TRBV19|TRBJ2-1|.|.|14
TGTGCCAGTAGTTATGACGGAGCCTACAATGAGCAGTTCTTC
CASSYDGAYNEQFF
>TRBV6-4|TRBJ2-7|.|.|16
TGTGCCAGCAGTGACCGAGAGACAGCGCTTGGAGACGAGCAGTACTTC
CASSDRETALGDEQYF
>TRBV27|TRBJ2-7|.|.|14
TGTGCCAGCAGTTTCCTGGCAGGGGAGGGCGAGCAGTACTTC
CASSFLAGEGEQYF
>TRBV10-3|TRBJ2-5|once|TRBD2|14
TGTGCCATCAGTCAGCGGGGACGGGCAGAGACCCAGTACTTC
CAISQRGRAETQYF
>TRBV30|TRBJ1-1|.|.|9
TGTGCCTGGGACACTGAAGCTTTCTTT
CAWDTEAFF
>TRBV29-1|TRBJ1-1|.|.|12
TGCAGCGTTGCTGGGTCCGGCACTGAAGCTTTCTTT
CSVAGSGTEAFF
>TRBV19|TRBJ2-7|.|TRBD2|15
TGTGCCAGTAGTTCTTGGACTAGCGGGAATTACGAGCAGTACTTC
CASSSWTSGNYEQYF
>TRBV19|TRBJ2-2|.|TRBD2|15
TGTGCCAGTAGGACGGGAGGCGGGAACACCGGGGAGCTGTTTTTT
CASRTGGGNTGELFF
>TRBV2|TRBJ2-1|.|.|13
TGTGCCAGCAGCGGTCAGCTAGCGAGTGAGCAGTTCTTC
CASSGQLASEQFF
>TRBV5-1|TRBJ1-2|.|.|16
TGCGCCAGCAGCAGGGGAGGCGACACCCTTAACTATGGCTACACCTTC
CASSRGGDTLNYGYTF
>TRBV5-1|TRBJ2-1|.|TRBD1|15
TGCGCCAGCAGCTTGGACGGACAGGGAGGAAATGAGCAGTTCTTC
CASSLDGQGGNEQFF
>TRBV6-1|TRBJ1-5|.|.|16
TGTGCCAGCAGCGAAAGAGGGGACTTCGGCAATCAGCCCCAGCATTTT
CASSERGDFGNQPQHF
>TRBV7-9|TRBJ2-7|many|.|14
TGTGCCAGCAGCTTAGTGTTCGGTCCCTACGAGCAGTACTTC
CASSLVFGPYEQYF
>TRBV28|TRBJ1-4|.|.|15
TGTGCCAGCAGTTTGCCGATGGGGGTATACGAAAAACTGTTTTTT
CASSLPMGVYEKLFF
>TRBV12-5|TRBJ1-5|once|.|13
TGTGCTAGTGGTTTGGGAACCAATCAGCCCCAGCATTTT
CASGLGTNQPQHF
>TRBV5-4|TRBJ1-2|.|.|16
TGTGCCAGCAGCACCCAAACAGGGAGCTATAACTATGGCTACACCTTC
CASSTQTGSYNYGYTF
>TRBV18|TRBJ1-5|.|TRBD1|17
TGTGCCAGCTCACCGCAACCAGGGGGCCTGAGCAATCAGCCCCAGCATTTT
CASSPQPGGLSNQPQHF
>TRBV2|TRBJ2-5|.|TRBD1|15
TGTGCCAGCAGCCAGGGACAGGGGAGTCAAGAGACCCAGTACTTC
CASSQGQGSQETQYF
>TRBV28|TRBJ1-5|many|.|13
TGTGCCAGCCGCTATTATAGCAATCAGCCCCAGCATTTT
CASRYYSNQPQHF
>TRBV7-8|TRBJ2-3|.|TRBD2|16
TGTGCCAGCAGCCCTACGGGGACTAGCGGGAGGGATACGCAGTATTTT
CASSPTGTSGRDTQYF
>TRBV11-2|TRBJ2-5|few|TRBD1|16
TGTGCCAGCAGCTTAACCCCCGACAGGGGGCGAGAGACCCAGTACTTC
CASSLTPDRGRETQYF
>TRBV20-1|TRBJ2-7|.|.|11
TGCAGTTGCCCGTACGGCTACGAGCAGTACTTC
CSCPYGYEQYF
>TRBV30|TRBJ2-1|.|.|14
TGTGCCTGCGCCGGGGATAGGTCCTACAATGAGCAGTTCTTC
CACAGDRSYNEQFF
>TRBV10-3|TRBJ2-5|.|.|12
TGTGCCATCAGTCAGGGGAGCGAGACCCAGTACTTC
CAISQGSETQYF
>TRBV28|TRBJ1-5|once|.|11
TGTGCCAGCAATTCGGGTGAGCCCCAGCATTTT
CASNSGEPQHF
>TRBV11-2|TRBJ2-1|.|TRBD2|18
TGTGCCAGCAGCTTACTAGCGGTTACTAGCGGGAGATCGACTGAGCAGTTCTTC
CASSLLAVTSGRSTEQFF
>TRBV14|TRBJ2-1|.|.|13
TGTGCCAGCAGCCAGAATCTAGCCAATGAGCAGTTCTTC
CASSQNLANEQFF